This TCR beta chain was captured in a study of T-cell reconstitution after alpha-beta-depleted transplantation in children. Study outcomes and limitations: The study reportedly traced alpha-beta T cells about two months after transplant to several hundred expanded graft clones. The study traced high day-60 TCRbeta diversity in some patients to surviving recipient T cells and thymic progenitors. A year had passed since transplant, and T-cell counts and diversity by then came mostly from newly produced T cells.

Trimming left V 5 bases short and J 8 bases short, with 13 bases between. CDR1 and CDR2 from the germline V gene are SGHAT and FQNNGV. There are 13 residues in the CDR3. The library targeted TCRbeta and was prepared with unique molecular identifiers. TCRdb recomputed calls from the PCR reads with MiXCR, one row per CDR3 protein. The sample holds 440,000 or so distinct CDR3 sequences, approximately 41% seen once. Of note for this clonotype: Its antigen remains unknown.

This sample comprised PBMCs, obtained before TCRalphabeta/CD19-depleted stem cell transplant. The V call is TRBV11-2, the J call TRBJ2-1; no clear D gene. This sequence was found in a girl aged 2-10 years with aplastic anemia, due to receive a stem cell transplant. CDR3 DNA: TGTGCCAGCAGCCTGAGATGGGTTGATGAGCAGTTCTTC. This codes for CASSLRWVDEQFF.